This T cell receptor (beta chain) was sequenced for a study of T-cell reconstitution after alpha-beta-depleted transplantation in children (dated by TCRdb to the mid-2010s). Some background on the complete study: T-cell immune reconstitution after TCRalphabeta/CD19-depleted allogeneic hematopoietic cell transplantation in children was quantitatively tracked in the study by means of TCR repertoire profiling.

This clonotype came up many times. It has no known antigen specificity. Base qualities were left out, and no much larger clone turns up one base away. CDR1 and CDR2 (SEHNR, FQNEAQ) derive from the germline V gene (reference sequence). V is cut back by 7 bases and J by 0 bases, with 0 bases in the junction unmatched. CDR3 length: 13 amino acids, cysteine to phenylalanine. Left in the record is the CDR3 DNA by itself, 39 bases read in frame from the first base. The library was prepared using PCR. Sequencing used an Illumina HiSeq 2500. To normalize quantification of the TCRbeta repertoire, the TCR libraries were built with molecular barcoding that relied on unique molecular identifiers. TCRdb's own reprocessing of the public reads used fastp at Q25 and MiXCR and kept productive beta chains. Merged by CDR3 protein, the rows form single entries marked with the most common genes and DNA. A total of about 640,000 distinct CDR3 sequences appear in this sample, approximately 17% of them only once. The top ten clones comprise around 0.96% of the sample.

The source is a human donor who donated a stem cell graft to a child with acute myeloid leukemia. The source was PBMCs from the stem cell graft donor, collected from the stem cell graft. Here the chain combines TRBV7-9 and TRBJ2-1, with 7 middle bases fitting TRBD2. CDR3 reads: CASTGGSYNEQFF. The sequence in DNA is TGTGCCAGCACGGGGGGCTCCTACAATGAGCAGTTCTTC.